This TCR beta chain appears in the sequencing data of a study of blood T cells in healthy people across ages. Study observations and caveats: With age, beta diversity per million T cells declined roughly linearly, significantly by approximately 40.

CDR3 length: 12 residues. V was shortened by 0 bases and J by 10 bases, with 7 bases between the two germline ends. Per germline, CDR1 ENHRY and CDR2 SYGVKD. PBMCs numbering at least 6 million were isolated per sample. A second PCR of about 6 to 12 cycles used a sample-barcoded 5' primer and a J-beta primer mix. TCRdb processed the 5' RACE reads anew with MiXCR; each CDR3 protein has one entry. Seen here are about 620,000 distinct CDR3 sequences, around 21% observed once, and the top ten hold roughly 3.6%. Comments on this clonotype: Its antigen is unidentified.

The genes are TRBV10-3 and TRBJ1-5, with D unresolved. The sequenced sample consisted of blood. The TCR sequence derives from an older man in good health. In DNA form, the CDR3 reads TGTGCCATCAGTGAGTCGGAGGAACCCCAGCATTTT. Amino acid sequence: CAISESEEPQHF.